This TCR beta chain derives from a study of CD8+ T cells in alopecia areata. Per the germline V gene, CDR1 is SGHTA and CDR2 is FQGNSA. The CDR3 consists of 14 residues. Trimming removed 1 base from V and 5 bases from J, with 11 bases in between. Reverse transcription of extracted RNA yielded cDNA, which provided the sequencing template. Sequenced by immunoSEQ multiplex PCR; TCRdb stores in-frame clones only, minus some. Found here are some 120,000 clones, over 60% of them singletons; the top ten hold more than 5%. The treatment is: oral pan-JAK inhibitor, 5-10 mg twice daily. This clone was observed a handful of times.

The genes are TRBV7-2 and TRBJ1-1; D is unclear. This clonotype originated in a human donor with alopecia areata. Here the sequenced sample was CD4+ T cells sorted from blood, taken at week 4, from a patient treated with tofacitinib. CDR3 in amino acids: CASSLVEGITEAFF. The DNA of the CDR3 is TGTGCCAGCAGCTTAGTCGAGGGTATAACTGAAGCTTTCTTT.